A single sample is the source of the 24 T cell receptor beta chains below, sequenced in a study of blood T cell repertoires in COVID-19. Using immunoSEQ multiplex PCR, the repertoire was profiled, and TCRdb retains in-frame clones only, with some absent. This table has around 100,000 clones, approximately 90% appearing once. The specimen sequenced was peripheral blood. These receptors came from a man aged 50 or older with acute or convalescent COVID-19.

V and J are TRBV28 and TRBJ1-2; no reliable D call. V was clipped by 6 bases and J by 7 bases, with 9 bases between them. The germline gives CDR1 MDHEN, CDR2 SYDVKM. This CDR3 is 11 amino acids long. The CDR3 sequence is CASRYMAGYTF. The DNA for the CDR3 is TGTGCCAGCAGATACATGGCTGGCTACACCTTC.

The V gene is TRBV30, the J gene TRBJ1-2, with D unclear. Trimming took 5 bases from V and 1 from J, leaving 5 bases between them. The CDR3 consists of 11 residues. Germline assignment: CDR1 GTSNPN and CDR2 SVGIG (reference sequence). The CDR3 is CAWENNYGYTF. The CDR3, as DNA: TGTGCCTGGGAGAATAACTATGGCTACACCTTC. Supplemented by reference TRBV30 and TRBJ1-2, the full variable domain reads SQTIHQWPATLVQPVGSPLSLECTVEGTSNPNLYWYRQAAGRGLQLLFYSVGIGQISSEVPQNLSASRPQDRQFILSSKKLLLSDSGFYLCAWENNYGYTFGSGTRLTVV.

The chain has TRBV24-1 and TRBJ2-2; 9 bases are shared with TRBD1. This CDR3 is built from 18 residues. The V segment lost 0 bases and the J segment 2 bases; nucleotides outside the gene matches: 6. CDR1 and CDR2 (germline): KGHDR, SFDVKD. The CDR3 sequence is CATSDLKGTGSNTGELFF. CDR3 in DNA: TGTGCCACCAGTGATTTGAAAGGGACAGGGAGTAACACCGGGGAGCTGTTTTTT.

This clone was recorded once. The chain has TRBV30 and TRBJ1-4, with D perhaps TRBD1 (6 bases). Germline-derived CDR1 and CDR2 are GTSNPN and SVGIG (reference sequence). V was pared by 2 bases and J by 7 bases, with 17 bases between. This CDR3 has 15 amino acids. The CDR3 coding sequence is TGTGCCTGGAGTAACGGAAGGGGGTTGGGTGAAAAACTGTTTTTT. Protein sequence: CAWSNGRGLGEKLFF.

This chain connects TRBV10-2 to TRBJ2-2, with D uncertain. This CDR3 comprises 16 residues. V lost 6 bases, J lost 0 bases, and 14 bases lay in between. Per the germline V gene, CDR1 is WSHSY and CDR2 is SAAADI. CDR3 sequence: CASRQSAPPNTGELFF. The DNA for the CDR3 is TGCGCCAGCAGACAGTCGGCCCCTCCGAACACCGGGGAGCTGTTTTTT.

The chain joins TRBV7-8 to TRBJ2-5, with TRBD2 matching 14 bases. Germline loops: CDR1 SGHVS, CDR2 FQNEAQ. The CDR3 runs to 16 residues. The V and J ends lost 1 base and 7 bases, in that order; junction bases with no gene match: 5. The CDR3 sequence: CASSLGGLAGEGTQYF. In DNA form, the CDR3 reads TGTGCCAGCAGCTTAGGGGGACTAGCGGGAGAAGGGACCCAGTACTTC.

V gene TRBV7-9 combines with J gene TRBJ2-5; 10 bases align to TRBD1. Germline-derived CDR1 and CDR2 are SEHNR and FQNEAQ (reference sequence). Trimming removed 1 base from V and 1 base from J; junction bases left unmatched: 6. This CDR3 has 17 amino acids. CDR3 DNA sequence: TGTGCCAGCAGCTTAGATTTGACAGGGGGCGGCCAAGAGACCCAGTACTTC. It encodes CASSLDLTGGGQETQYF.

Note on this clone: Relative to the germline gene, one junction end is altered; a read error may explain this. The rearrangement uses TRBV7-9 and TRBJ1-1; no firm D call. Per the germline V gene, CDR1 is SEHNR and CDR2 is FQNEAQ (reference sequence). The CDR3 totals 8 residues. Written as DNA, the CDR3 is TGTGCCAGCAGTCCCGGTAACTTT. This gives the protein CASSPGNF.

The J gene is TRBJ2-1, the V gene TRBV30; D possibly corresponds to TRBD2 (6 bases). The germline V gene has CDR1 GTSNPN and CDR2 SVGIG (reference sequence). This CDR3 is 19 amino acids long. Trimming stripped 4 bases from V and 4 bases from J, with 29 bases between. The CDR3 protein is CAWTPYRNTPSARYNEQFF. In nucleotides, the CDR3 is TGTGCCTGGACGCCTTACAGGAATACCCCTAGCGCACGATACAATGAGCAGTTCTTC.

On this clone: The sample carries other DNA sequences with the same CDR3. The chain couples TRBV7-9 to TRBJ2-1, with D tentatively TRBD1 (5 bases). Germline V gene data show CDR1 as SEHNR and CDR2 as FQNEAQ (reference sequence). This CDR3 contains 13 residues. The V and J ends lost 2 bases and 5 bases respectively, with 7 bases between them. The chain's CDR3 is CASSLQGNNEQFF. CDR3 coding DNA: TGTGCCAGCAGCTTACAGGGCAACAATGAGCAGTTCTTC.

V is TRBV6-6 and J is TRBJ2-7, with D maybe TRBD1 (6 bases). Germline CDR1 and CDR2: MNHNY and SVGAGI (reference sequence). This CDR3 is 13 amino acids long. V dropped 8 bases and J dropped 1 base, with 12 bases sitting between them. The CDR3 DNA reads TGTGCCAGCCTCCGGGACACTTCCTACGAGCAGTACTTC. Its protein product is CASLRDTSYEQYF.

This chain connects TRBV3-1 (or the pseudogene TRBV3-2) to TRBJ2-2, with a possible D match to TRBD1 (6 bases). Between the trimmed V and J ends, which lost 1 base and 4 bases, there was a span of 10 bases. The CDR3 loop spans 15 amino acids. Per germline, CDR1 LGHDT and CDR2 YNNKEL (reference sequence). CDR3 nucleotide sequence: TGTGCCAGCAGCCAAGGGGGGCGGTTCACCGGGGAGCTGTTTTTT. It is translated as CASSQGGRFTGELFF.

The CDR3 sequence is CASKAGTSWGPNEQFF. For the CDR3, the DNA is TGTGCCAGTAAAGCGGGAACTAGCTGGGGGCCCAATGAGCAGTTCTTC. The chain has TRBV19 and TRBJ2-1; D is possibly TRBD2 (7 bases). With 7 bases removed from V and 6 bases from J, the gap between germline ends came to 22 bases. CDR3 length: 16 amino acids. The germline V gene encodes CDR1 LNHDA and CDR2 SQIVND (reference sequence).

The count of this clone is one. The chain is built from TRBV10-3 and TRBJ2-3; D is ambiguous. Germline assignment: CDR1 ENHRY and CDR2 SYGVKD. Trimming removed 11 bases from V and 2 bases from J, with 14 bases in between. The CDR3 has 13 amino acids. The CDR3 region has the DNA TGTGCCTCCAGAGGAGAGCTCACAGATACGCAGTATTTT. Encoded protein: CASRGELTDTQYF.

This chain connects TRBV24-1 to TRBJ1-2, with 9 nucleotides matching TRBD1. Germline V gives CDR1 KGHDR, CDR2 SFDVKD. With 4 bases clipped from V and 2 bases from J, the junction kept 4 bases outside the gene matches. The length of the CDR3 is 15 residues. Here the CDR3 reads CATSEEGQGNYGYTF. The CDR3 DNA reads TGTGCCACCAGTGAAGAGGGACAGGGAAACTATGGCTACACCTTC.

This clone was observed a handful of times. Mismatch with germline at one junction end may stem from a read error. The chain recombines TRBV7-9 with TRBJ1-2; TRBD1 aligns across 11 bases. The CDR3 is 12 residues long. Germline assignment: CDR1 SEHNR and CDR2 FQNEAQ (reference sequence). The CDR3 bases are TGTGCCAGCAGCTTTGACCGGGACAGGGGGATATTC. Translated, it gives CASSFDRDRGIF.

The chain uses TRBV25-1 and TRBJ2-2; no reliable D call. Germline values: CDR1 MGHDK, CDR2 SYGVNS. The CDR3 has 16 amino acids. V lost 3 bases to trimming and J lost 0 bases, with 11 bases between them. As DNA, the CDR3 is TGTGCCAGCAGTGACGTTTCCTACGCGAACACCGGGGAGCTGTTTTTT. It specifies CASSDVSYANTGELFF.

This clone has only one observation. The DNA of the CDR3 is TGCGCCAGCAGCCAAGGGGCACTTACTAATGAAAAACTGTTTTTT. Translation: CASSQGALTNEKLFF. The V gene is TRBV4-1, the J gene TRBJ1-4; D is unclear. The CDR3 length is 15 residues. Germline V lookup: CDR1 MGHRA, CDR2 YSYEKL. The V and J ends lost 1 base and 2 bases respectively, with 8 bases between them.

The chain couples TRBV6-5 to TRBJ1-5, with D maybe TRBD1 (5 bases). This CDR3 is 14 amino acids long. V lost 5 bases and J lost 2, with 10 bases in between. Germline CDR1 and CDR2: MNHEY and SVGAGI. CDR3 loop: CASSLIQGNQPQHF. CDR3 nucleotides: TGTGCCAGCAGTCTGATACAGGGCAATCAGCCCCAGCATTTT.

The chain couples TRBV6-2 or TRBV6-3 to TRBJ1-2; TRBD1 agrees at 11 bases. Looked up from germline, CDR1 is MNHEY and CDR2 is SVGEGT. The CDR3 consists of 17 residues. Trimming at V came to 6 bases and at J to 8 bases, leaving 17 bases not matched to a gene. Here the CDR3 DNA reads TGTGCCAGCAGCCCATCCCCCCGGACAGGGGGCGCCGCGGGCTACACCTTC. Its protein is CASSPSPRTGGAAGYTF.

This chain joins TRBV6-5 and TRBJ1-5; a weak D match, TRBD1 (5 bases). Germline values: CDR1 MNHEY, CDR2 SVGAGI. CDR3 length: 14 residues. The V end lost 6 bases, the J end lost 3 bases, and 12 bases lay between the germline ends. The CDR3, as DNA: TGTGCCAGCAGGCTCCAGGGAACCAATCAGCCCCAGCATTTT. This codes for CASRLQGTNQPQHF.

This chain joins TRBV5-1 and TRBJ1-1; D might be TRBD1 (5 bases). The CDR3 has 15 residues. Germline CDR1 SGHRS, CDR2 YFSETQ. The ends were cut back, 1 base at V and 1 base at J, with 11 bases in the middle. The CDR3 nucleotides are TGCGCCAGCAGCTTGCGAACTGGACAGAACACTGAAGCTTTCTTT. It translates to CASSLRTGQNTEAFF. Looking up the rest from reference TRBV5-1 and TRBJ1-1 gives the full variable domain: KAGVTQTPRYLIKTRGQQVTLSCSPISGHRSVSWYQQTPGQGLQFLFEYFSETQRNKGNFPGRFSGRQFSNSRSEMNVSTLELGDSALYLCASSLRTGQNTEAFFGQGTRLTVV.

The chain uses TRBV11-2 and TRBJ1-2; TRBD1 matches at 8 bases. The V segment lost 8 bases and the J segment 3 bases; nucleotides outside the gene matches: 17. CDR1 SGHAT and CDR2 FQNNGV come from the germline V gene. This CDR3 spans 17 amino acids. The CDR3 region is CASRNSRRGHFDYGYTF. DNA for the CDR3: TGTGCCAGCCGGAACTCCCGCAGGGGGCACTTCGACTATGGCTACACCTTC.

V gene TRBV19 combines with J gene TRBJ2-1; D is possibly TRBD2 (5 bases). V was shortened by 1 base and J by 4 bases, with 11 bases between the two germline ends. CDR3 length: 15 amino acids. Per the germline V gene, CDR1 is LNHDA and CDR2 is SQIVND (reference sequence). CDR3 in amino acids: CASSIGRGQYNEQFF. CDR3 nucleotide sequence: TGTGCCAGTAGTATAGGGCGCGGGCAGTACAATGAGCAGTTCTTC. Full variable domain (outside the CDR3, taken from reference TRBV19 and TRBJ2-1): DGGITQSPKYLFRKEGQNVTLSCEQNLNHDAMYWYRQDPGQGLRLIYYSQIVNDFQKGDIAEGYSVSREKKESFPLTVTSAQKNPTAFYLCASSIGRGQYNEQFFGPGTRLTVL.